The subject of this entry is one T cell receptor (beta chain). It was 5'RACE with constant-segment primers that produced the TCR alpha and TCR beta cDNA libraries, which carried sample barcodes and UMIs. TCRdb used MiXCR to reprocess the 5' RACE reads, holding one entry per CDR3 protein. The sample consists of approximately 210,000 distinct CDR3 sequences, around 30% of them appearing once. This sample was included in a study of T-cell memory formation after mild COVID-19. Study information: Among the donors, TCR clusters were largely specific to each donor.

The germline CDR1 and CDR2 sequences are SGHTA and FQGNSA. CDR3 length equals 11 residues. Trimming removed 5 bases from V and 14 bases from J, with 13 bases in between. The sequence came from an adult woman who had mild COVID-19 (a few samples of this study predate the infection). Cell type and time point are not known. The chain employs TRBV7-2 and TRBJ2-4; D might be TRBD1 (7 bases). The sample comprised PBMCs or a T cell subset sorted from them (not recorded which). The CDR3 DNA reads TGTGCCAGCAGCCTACAGGGGAGGAAGTACTTC. It yields the protein CASSLQGRKYF.